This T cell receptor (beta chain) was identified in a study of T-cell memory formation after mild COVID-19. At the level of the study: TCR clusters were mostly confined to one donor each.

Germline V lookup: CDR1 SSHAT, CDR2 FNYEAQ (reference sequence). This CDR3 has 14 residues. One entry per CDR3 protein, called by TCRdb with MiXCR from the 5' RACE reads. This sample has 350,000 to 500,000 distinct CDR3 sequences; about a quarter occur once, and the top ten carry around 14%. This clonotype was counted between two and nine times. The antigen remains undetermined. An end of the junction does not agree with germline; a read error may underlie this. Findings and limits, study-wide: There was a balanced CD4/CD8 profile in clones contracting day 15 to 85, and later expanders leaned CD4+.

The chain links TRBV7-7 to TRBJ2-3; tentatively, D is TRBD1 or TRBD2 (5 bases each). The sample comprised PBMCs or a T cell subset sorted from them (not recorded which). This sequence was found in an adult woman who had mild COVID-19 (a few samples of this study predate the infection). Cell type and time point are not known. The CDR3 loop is CASSLAQRGDTQYF. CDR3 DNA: TGTGCTAGCAGCTTAGCCCAGAGGGGCGATACGCAGTATTTT.